The 18 T cell receptor beta chains given below trace back to one sample, sequenced in a study of blood T cells in healthy people across ages. The second PCR ran roughly 6 to 11 cycles with a sample-barcoded 5' primer and J-beta primers. TCRdb processed the 5' RACE reads anew with MiXCR; each CDR3 protein has one entry. The sample includes more than 1.4 million distinct CDR3 sequences, approximately 38% of them seen just once. The sequencing sample was made of blood. The receptors derive from a woman aged 18-29 years in good health.

There are a few counts of this clonotype. The chain is built from TRBV4-2 and TRBJ2-3; TRBD2 matches at 11 bases. After removal of 4 bases from V and 4 bases from J, the junction contained 4 bases not matched to a gene. In germline, CDR1 is LGHNA, CDR2 YNFKEQ. The CDR3 loop spans 15 amino acids. CDR3 sequence: CASSLYSGGADTQYF. CDR3 in DNA: TGTGCCAGCAGCCTTTATAGCGGGGGGGCAGATACGCAGTATTTT.

Concerning this clonotype: A much larger clonotype is one base distant, so this may be a read error. This chain links TRBV9 with TRBJ2-5; 10 bases are shared with TRBD2. The germline CDR1 and CDR2 sequences are SGDLS and YYNGEE. The CDR3 extends over 14 amino acids. Unmatched junction bases numbered 2, after V lost 4 bases and J lost 2 bases. CDR3 region: CASSISGGQETQYF. The DNA for the CDR3 is TGTGCCAGCAGCATTAGCGGGGGGCAAGAGACCCAGTACTTC.

V usage is TRBV28 and J usage is TRBJ1-5; D ambiguous. Germline CDR1 MDHEN, CDR2 SYDVKM. CDR3 size: 14 residues. Trimming took 2 bases from V and 7 from J, leaving 12 bases between them. The chain's CDR3 is CASSLNERNQPQHF. In nucleotides, the CDR3 is TGTGCCAGCAGTTTAAATGAAAGGAACCAGCCCCAGCATTTT.

Only a few counts were recorded for this clonotype. The V and J genes are TRBV7-9 and TRBJ1-3, with TRBD1 identical over 9 bases. Germline values: CDR1 SEHNR, CDR2 FQNEAQ (reference sequence). This CDR3 has 18 residues. The ends lost 5 bases at V and 4 bases at J; junction bases unmatched: 15. In DNA, the CDR3 is TGTGCCAGCAGCCTACCCACCGGGACAGGGAAGAAGGGAAACACCATATATTTT. Protein sequence: CASSLPTGTGKKGNTIYF.

This sequence joins TRBV4-1 and TRBJ2-1; D unclear. The CDR3 extends over 15 amino acids. Looked up from germline, CDR1 is MGHRA and CDR2 is YSYEKL. Between the trimmed V and J ends, which lost 4 bases and 2 bases, there was a span of 12 bases. CDR3 bases: TGCGCCAGCAGCCCGCTTGGGGTGGCCTACAATGAGCAGTTCTTC. Translating gives CASSPLGVAYNEQFF.

Comment on this clonotype: A much larger clone differs by one base, so this may be a read error. The rearrangement joins TRBV5-1 to TRBJ2-7, with TRBD2 identical over 9 bases. V shed 2 bases and J 6 bases; nucleotides not matched to a gene: 9. Germline V CDR1 and CDR2: SGHRS, YFSETQ. The CDR3 contains 15 residues. The CDR3 DNA follows: TGCGCCAGCAGCTTCGACAGCGGGGGGTATTGCGAGCAGTACTTC. This sequence encodes CASSFDSGGYCEQYF.

V gene TRBV12-5 combines with J gene TRBJ1-5, with D uncertain. The CDR3 consists of 15 residues. CDR1 is LGHNT and CDR2 is FRNRAP in the germline V gene. Trimming pared 2 bases from V and 3 bases from J, leaving 11 bases between. For the CDR3, the DNA is TGTGCTAGTGGTTTGAGCCCGGCAGACAATCAGCCCCAGCATTTT. Its protein product is CASGLSPADNQPQHF.

This chain uses TRBV6-5 with TRBJ1-1; D gene ambiguous. CDR3 length: 16 residues. V gave up 2 bases and J gave up 7 bases, with 20 bases separating them. Germline V gene data show CDR1 as MNHEY and CDR2 as SVGAGI. CDR3 in amino acids: CASSYPRVGQVSEAFF. DNA for the CDR3: TGTGCCAGCAGTTACCCCCGGGTAGGGCAAGTCAGTGAAGCTTTCTTT.

This clonotype was seen a handful of times. This sequence joins TRBV6-2 or TRBV6-3 and TRBJ1-2; no reliable D call. The CDR3 length is 14 residues. Trimming left V 6 bases short and J 7 bases short, with 18 bases between. Germline V lookup: CDR1 MNHEY, CDR2 SVGEGT. CDR3: CASRETSRAVGYTF. Here the CDR3 DNA reads TGTGCCAGCAGAGAAACATCCCGGGCAGTTGGCTACACCTTC.

This clonotype was picked up a small number of times. CDR3 sequence: CASSQVGQENNEQFF. The CDR3 DNA follows: TGCGCCAGCAGCCAAGTGGGGCAGGAAAACAATGAGCAGTTCTTC. The V call is TRBV4-1, the J call TRBJ2-1; D perhaps matches TRBD1 (5 bases). Trimming removed 1 base at V and 5 bases at J, with 12 bases between. The CDR3 runs to 15 residues. Germline V CDR1 and CDR2: MGHRA, YSYEKL.

About this clonotype: An end of the junction does not agree with germline; a read error may underlie this. The chain employs TRBV6-5 and TRBJ2-4; D may be TRBD1 (6 bases). Matching the DNA end better, TRBJ2-7 makes the J call doubtful. Germline V gene sequence: CDR1 MNHEY, CDR2 SVGAGI. This CDR3 is 16 amino acids long. DNA of the CDR3: TGTGCCAGCAGTGACTCGAGACAGGCCAGCTCCTACGAGCAGTACTTC. Translating gives CASSDSRQASSYEQYF.

Regarding this clonotype: A much larger clone lies a single base off, so this may be a read error. The chain joins TRBV20-1 to TRBJ2-7; TRBD2 agrees at 8 bases. V lost 5 bases to trimming and J lost 0 bases; unmatched junction nucleotides: 12. The length of the CDR3 is 16 residues. Germline loops: CDR1 DFQATT, CDR2 SNEGSKA (reference sequence). CDR3 in DNA: TGCAGTGCTGCGGGACGAGCGGGAGCCGGCTCCTACGAGCAGTACTTC. Protein sequence: CSAAGRAGAGSYEQYF.

As to this clonotype: This could be a read error, since a much larger clone is one nucleotide away. The chain has TRBV11-2 and TRBJ2-3; D is uncertain. CDR1 is SGHAT, CDR2 FQNNGV, per germline. The V end lost 5 bases, the J end lost 0 bases, and 12 bases lay between the germline ends. This CDR3 spans 15 amino acids. CDR3 loop: CASSDAVRSTDTQYF. The CDR3 nucleotides read TGTGCCAGCAGCGACGCGGTCCGGAGCACAGATACGCAGTATTTT.

This clonotype was counted a few times. The V gene is TRBV5-1, the J gene TRBJ2-7; TRBD1 matches at 7 bases. The CDR3 covers 13 residues. J gave up 5 bases and V 1 base, and 3 bases lay outside the gene matches. CDR1 is SGHRS, CDR2 YFSETQ, per germline. For the CDR3, the DNA is TGCGCCAGCAGCTTGATCGGGACAGACGAGCAGTACTTC. It translates to CASSLIGTDEQYF. Looking up the rest from reference TRBV5-1 and TRBJ2-7 gives the full variable domain: KAGVTQTPRYLIKTRGQQVTLSCSPISGHRSVSWYQQTPGQGLQFLFEYFSETQRNKGNFPGRFSGRQFSNSRSEMNVSTLELGDSALYLCASSLIGTDEQYFGPGTRLTVT.

As DNA, the CDR3 is TGTGCCAGCAGTTACTCGAAGGCAGGGAATGCCGGGGAGCTGTTTTTT. Amino acids: CASSYSKAGNAGELFF. The chain employs TRBV6-2 or TRBV6-3 and TRBJ2-2, with D maybe TRBD1 (5 bases). V lost 0 bases and J lost 6, with 14 bases in between. This CDR3 region has 16 residues. Germline assignment: CDR1 MNHEY and CDR2 SVGEGT.

The gene calls are TRBV7-2 and TRBJ1-5; 8 bases fit TRBD1. In germline, CDR1 is SGHTA, CDR2 FQGNSA. The CDR3 is made up of 17 amino acids. V gave up 0 bases and J gave up 3 bases; unmatched junction bases: 7. This CDR3 reads CASSLAGTGRLNQPQHF. Here the CDR3 DNA reads TGTGCCAGCAGCTTAGCGGGGACAGGTCGACTCAATCAGCCCCAGCATTTT.

This clonotype was seen only a few times. The chain couples TRBV5-1 to TRBJ1-5; D call uncertain. Trimming took off 0 bases at V and 7 bases at J, with 8 bases between the two ends. Germline values: CDR1 SGHRS, CDR2 YFSETQ. The CDR3 consists of 13 residues. CDR3 region: CASSLGTEQPQHF. The CDR3 DNA reads as TGCGCCAGCAGCTTGGGTACAGAACAGCCCCAGCATTTT.

This chain connects TRBV20-1 to TRBJ2-1, with TRBD2 matching 8 bases. The CDR3 spans 16 residues. With V trimmed by 7 bases and J by 3 bases, 14 bases remained unmatched. Germline CDR1 reads DFQATT; CDR2 reads SNEGSKA (reference sequence). CDR3 region: CSVARVRSGGYNEQFF. The CDR3 nucleotides are TGCAGTGTTGCAAGGGTTAGAAGCGGGGGCTACAATGAGCAGTTCTTC.